The 32 T cell receptor beta chains given below trace back to one sample, sequenced in a study of CXCR3-negative and CXCR3-positive naive CD8 T cells. It was by 5' RACE with UMI labels that the TRB cDNA libraries were prepared. From the 5' RACE reads, TCRdb lists one entry per CDR3 protein and no DNA. The table lists 48,000 or so distinct CDR3 sequences, with 14% to 15% in the top ten. Specimen: memory CD8+ T cells from blood. These receptors were obtained from a human donor in good health. Some clones in this sample may be carry-over from other donors' samples.

The V and J genes are TRBV29-1 and TRBJ2-1; TCRdb calls TRBD2, which cannot be checked without DNA. Looked up from germline, CDR1 is SQVTM and CDR2 is ANQGSEA. This CDR3 is built from 15 residues. CDR3 residues: CSSPRVAGGGYEQFF.

V gene TRBV5-5 combines with J gene TRBJ2-2; lacking DNA, the TRBD1 call made by TCRdb goes unchecked. CDR1 and CDR2 (germline): SGHKS, YYEKEE (reference sequence). The CDR3 runs to 15 residues. The CDR3 loop is CASSFGTGLAGELFF. Filled out from reference TRBV5-5 and TRBJ2-2, the complete variable domain reads DAGVTQSPTHLIKTRGQQVTLRCSPISGHKSVSWYQQVLGQGPQFIFQYYEKEERGRGNFPDRFSARQFPNYSSELNVNALLLGDSALYLCASSFGTGLAGELFFGEGSRLTVL.

The chain carries TRBV6-5 and TRBJ1-6; TCRdb selects TRBD1, and the lack of DNA leaves this call unchecked. Germline V lookup: CDR1 MNHEY, CDR2 SVGAGI. The CDR3 spans 17 residues. CDR3 sequence: CASSYSQGQGFGSPLHF.

The chain joins TRBV29-1 to TRBJ2-7. Germline V lookup: CDR1 SQVTM, CDR2 ANQGSEA. The CDR3 spans 12 residues. CDR3 sequence reads: CSVKADSYEQYF.

The V gene is TRBV12-3 or TRBV12-4, the J gene TRBJ1-2; TCRdb reports TRBD1, a call that lacks DNA to check it against. The CDR3 totals 12 residues. The CDR3 loop is CASSHNRVGYTF.

The genes are TRBV6-2 or TRBV6-3 and TRBJ2-2; TCRdb designates TRBD1, a call that cannot be tested without DNA. Germline values: CDR1 MNHEY, CDR2 SVGEGT. CDR3 length: 15 residues. CDR3 residues: CASSTGTGDTGELFF.

Measured by frequency, this clonotype is medium-sized. The rearrangement links TRBV28 to TRBJ2-7; TCRdb proposes TRBD1, but this gene call is untestable without DNA. Germline lookup yields CDR1 MDHEN and CDR2 SYDVKM. CDR3 length: 18 residues. The CDR3 protein is CASSPPTTGGPRSYEQYF.

The chain links TRBV25-1 to TRBJ2-5; TCRdb returns TRBD1, unconfirmable since there is no DNA. CDR1 MGHDK and CDR2 SYGVNS come from the germline V gene. CDR3 length: 13 amino acids. The CDR3 loop is CASSEDSEETQYF.

The J gene is TRBJ2-7, the V gene TRBV20-1; TCRdb's D gene call, TRBD1, goes unchecked for lack of DNA. CDR1 and CDR2 (germline): DFQATT, SNEGSKA (reference sequence). The CDR3 covers 14 residues. This CDR3 is CSALGGLSSYEQYF.

This sequence joins TRBV10-3 and TRBJ2-7; TCRdb picks TRBD1, but there is no DNA to check that call. This CDR3 has 14 amino acids. Germline V gene sequence: CDR1 ENHRY, CDR2 SYGVKD. CDR3: CAISDPGGTYEQYF.

This chain joins TRBV11-2 and TRBJ2-5; no DNA is available, so the TRBD2 call from TCRdb remains unchecked. CDR1 and CDR2 (germline): SGHAT, FQNNGV. The CDR3 has 20 residues. This CDR3 is CASSLPTSGTHNAHQETQYF.

The chain joins TRBV29-1 to TRBJ2-7. CDR1 SQVTM and CDR2 ANQGSEA come from the germline V gene. The CDR3 has 14 residues. CDR3 sequence: CSVEAGSRFSEQYF.

The V call is TRBV7-2, the J call TRBJ2-3. Germline CDR1 is SGHTA and CDR2 is FQGNSA. The CDR3 has 14 amino acids. The CDR3 spells CASSLGLGTDTQYF. Complete variable domain (other parts from reference TRBV7-2 and TRBJ2-3): GAGVSQSPSNKVTEKGKDVELRCDPISGHTALYWYRQSLGQGLEFLIYFQGNSAPDKSGLPSDRFSAERTGGSVSTLTIQRTQQEDSAVYLCASSLGLGTDTQYFGPGTRLTVL.

This chain joins TRBV12-3 or TRBV12-4 and TRBJ2-7; TCRdb names TRBD1, which stays unverified in the absence of DNA. This CDR3 contains 14 residues. The CDR3 reads CASRPTGTAYEQYF.

This chain's CDR3 is CASSEVEGADSPLHF. The chain recombines TRBV3-1 with TRBJ1-6; the D gene TCRdb calls, TRBD1, cannot be checked with no DNA. This CDR3 has 15 amino acids. CDR1 and CDR2 (germline): LGHDT, YNNKEL (reference sequence). The whole variable domain, filled in from reference TRBV3-1 and TRBJ1-6, reads DTAVSQTPKYLVTQMGNDKSIKCEQNLGHDTMYWYKQDSKKFLKIMFSYNNKELIINETVPNRFSPKSPDKAHLNLHINSLELGDSAVYFCASSEVEGADSPLHFGNGTRLTVT.

The rearrangement links TRBV12-5 to TRBJ1-1; the TCRdb call, TRBD1, lacks DNA for checking. The CDR3 contains 14 residues. The germline CDR1 and CDR2 sequences are LGHNT and FRNRAP. CDR3 residues: CASGFQGADTEAFF.

The genes are TRBV7-9 and TRBJ2-5; TCRdb lists TRBD1, though no DNA is available to test this call. The CDR3 is 12 amino acids. The germline V gene encodes CDR1 SEHNR and CDR2 FQNEAQ (reference sequence). The chain's CDR3 is CASGGVQETQYF.

The chain combines TRBV20-1 with TRBJ1-1; with no DNA, the TCRdb D assignment of TRBD1 cannot be verified. Germline values: CDR1 DFQATT, CDR2 SNEGSKA (reference sequence). The CDR3 has 14 residues. This CDR3 reads CSDYPDRENTEAFF.

The chain is built from TRBV29-1 and TRBJ2-4; TCRdb selects TRBD1, and the lack of DNA leaves this call unchecked. The CDR3 length is 14 residues. CDR1 is SQVTM, CDR2 ANQGSEA, per germline. The CDR3 loop reads CSVEGPIAKNIQYF.

V gene TRBV29-1 combines with J gene TRBJ2-1; TCRdb reports TRBD1, a call that lacks DNA to check it against. The CDR3 is made up of 13 amino acids. Germline V gives CDR1 SQVTM, CDR2 ANQGSEA. The CDR3 sequence: CSVRDITYNEQFF.

The chain has TRBV20-1 and TRBJ2-5; the TRBD1 assignment by TCRdb is unverifiable without DNA. Germline V CDR1 and CDR2: DFQATT, SNEGSKA (reference sequence). CDR3 length: 12 amino acids. CDR3 sequence: CRHPGRGETQYF.

The CDR3 reads CASSLQVSPYEQYF. The chain is built from TRBV28 and TRBJ2-7. The germline V gene has CDR1 MDHEN and CDR2 SYDVKM. The CDR3 is 14 residues long.

V is TRBV7-2 and J is TRBJ2-7. CDR1 and CDR2 (germline): SGHTA, FQGNSA. The CDR3 runs 15 residues. The CDR3 sequence is CASTFRNTPSYEQYF.

The chain uses TRBV7-9 and TRBJ1-1; there is no DNA to check the TCRdb D call of TRBD1. CDR3 size: 16 residues. The germline V gene encodes CDR1 SEHNR and CDR2 FQNEAQ (reference sequence). The CDR3 reads CASSDTGQGKNTEAFF.

The CDR3 here is CASRPRTPPEQYF. This chain joins TRBV6-2 or TRBV6-3 and TRBJ2-7; lacking DNA, the TRBD2 call made by TCRdb goes unchecked. The length of the CDR3 is 13 residues. Germline assignment: CDR1 MNHEY and CDR2 SVGEGT.

The gene calls are TRBV6-5 and TRBJ1-1; TCRdb names TRBD1, which stays unverified in the absence of DNA. The CDR3 runs to 12 residues. CDR1 and CDR2 from the germline V gene are MNHEY and SVGAGI. CDR3: CASSYQGDEAFF.

The rearrangement joins TRBV5-1 to TRBJ2-1; TCRdb indicates TRBD1, and absent DNA this call remains unverified. The CDR3 spans 15 residues. Germline lookup yields CDR1 SGHRS and CDR2 YFSETQ. CDR3 loop: CASSLRDGSYNEQFF.

This chain links TRBV7-8 with TRBJ2-7; lacking DNA, the TRBD2 call made by TCRdb goes unchecked. The CDR3 contains 17 residues. Germline V gene lookup returns CDR1 SGHVS and CDR2 FQNEAQ. Here the CDR3 reads CASSFPRETSGTYEQYF.

The genes are TRBV28 and TRBJ2-2; the D call from TCRdb, TRBD1, cannot be confirmed without DNA. CDR3 length equals 14 residues. Germline loops: CDR1 MDHEN, CDR2 SYDVKM. The CDR3 spells CASSLQGYTGELFF.

The rearrangement uses TRBV10-3 and TRBJ2-7; TCRdb picks TRBD2, but there is no DNA to check that call. The CDR3 extends over 15 amino acids. Germline-derived CDR1 and CDR2 are ENHRY and SYGVKD. The CDR3 sequence is CAIRFTTSGKDEQYF.

The rearrangement links TRBV5-1 to TRBJ1-1. The germline CDR1 and CDR2 sequences are SGHRS and YFSETQ. The length of the CDR3 is 12 residues. The CDR3 reads CASSPLGTEAFF.

The rearrangement uses TRBV20-1 and TRBJ2-3; the D call from TCRdb, TRBD1, cannot be confirmed without DNA. Germline V gene lookup returns CDR1 DFQATT and CDR2 SNEGSKA (reference sequence). The CDR3 consists of 13 residues. The CDR3 is CSADRVDTDTQYF.